This T cell receptor (beta chain) was obtained from a study of blood T cell repertoires in COVID-19. Study-wide context: The United States, Italy and Spain provided the acute and convalescent COVID-19 samples.

The assay was immunoSEQ multiplex PCR, and TCRdb's table has in-frame clones only and misses some. The sample records some 51,000 clones, more than 70% being singletons. The CDR3 spans 16 residues. The germline V gene has CDR1 MNHEY and CDR2 SVGEGT. V lost 5 bases and J lost 2, with 19 bases in between. The TCR originated in a man in his fifties with active COVID-19. The sample comprised peripheral blood. The J gene is TRBJ2-7, the V gene TRBV6-2 or TRBV6-3; perhaps TRBD1 as D (6 bases). The CDR3 coding sequence is TGTGCCAGCAGTACCCGCCCAGGGCAGGGGACCTACGAGCAGTACTTC. Its protein product is CASSTRPGQGTYEQYF.